Following are 21 T cell receptor beta chains from one sample sequenced in a study of blood T cells in healthy people across ages. Sample-barcoded 5' priming and a J-beta primer mix drove a second PCR of roughly 6 to 12 cycles. From the 5' RACE reads, TCRdb called clonotypes with MiXCR, one entry per CDR3 protein. The sample yields about 970,000 distinct CDR3 sequences, approximately 50% seen once. Sequenced input: blood. The receptor set was obtained from a woman aged 60 to 75 in good health.

The V and J genes are TRBV29-1 and TRBJ1-4, with 10 positions matching TRBD1. Losses at the gene ends were 4 bases for V and 6 bases for J; bases not matched to a gene: 20. Germline CDR1 reads SQVTM; CDR2 reads ANQGSEA. The CDR3 loop spans 19 amino acids. The CDR3 loop is CSVGLRRTGGRVGHEKLFF. The CDR3 DNA follows: TGCAGCGTTGGGCTAAGGCGGACAGGGGGTCGTGTAGGGCATGAAAAACTGTTTTTT. The complete variable domain, with remaining parts taken from reference TRBV29-1 and TRBJ1-4, reads SAVISQKPSRDICQRGTSLTIQCQVDSQVTMMFWYRQQPGQSLTLIATANQGSEATYESGFVIDKFPISRPNLTFSTLTVSNMSPEDSSIYLCSVGLRRTGGRVGHEKLFFGSGTQLSVL.

The chain joins TRBV6-1 to TRBJ1-6, with D possibly TRBD1 on 5 matching bases. There are 14 residues in the CDR3. V lost 7 bases and J lost 7, with 14 bases in between. CDR1 and CDR2 from the germline V gene are MNHNS and SASEGT. The DNA of the CDR3 is TGTGCCAGCATTTTCAGGGAACCGAATTCACCCCTCCACTTT. The encoded protein is CASIFREPNSPLHF.

This chain connects TRBV6-5 to TRBJ2-3; 11 bases line up with TRBD2. V was pared by 2 bases and J by 5 bases, with 6 bases of the junction left unmatched. The CDR3 runs to 16 residues. The germline V gene has CDR1 MNHEY and CDR2 SVGAGI. The CDR3 DNA follows: TGTGCCAGCAGTTACATAGCGGGAGGGTGGAGAGATACGCAGTATTTT. This gives the protein CASSYIAGGWRDTQYF.

This chain connects TRBV7-8 to TRBJ1-5; D is unclear. V was clipped by 3 bases and J by 0 bases, with 18 bases between them. Germline V gene lookup returns CDR1 SGHVS and CDR2 FQNEAQ. The CDR3 consists of 18 residues. CDR3 region: CASSLSRSLLNSNQPQHF. The CDR3 DNA is TGTGCCAGCAGCTTGAGTAGAAGTCTGCTCAATAGCAATCAGCCCCAGCATTTT.

This clonotype was counted only a few times. The genes are TRBV6-6 and TRBJ2-7; 11 nucleotides line up with TRBD2. Trimming at V came to 5 bases and at J to 3 bases, leaving 9 bases not matched to a gene. The CDR3 is 16 amino acids. The germline CDR1 and CDR2 sequences are MNHNY and SVGAGI (reference sequence). For the CDR3, the DNA is TGTGCCAGCAGTGGGATTAGCGGGAGGGCAGGCTACGAGCAGTACTTC. The encoded protein is CASSGISGRAGYEQYF.

V and J are TRBV7-9 and TRBJ2-4; D is unclear. Trimming took off 3 bases at V and 13 bases at J, with 13 bases between the two ends. This CDR3 is built from 12 residues. CDR1 is SEHNR and CDR2 is FQNEAQ in the germline V gene (reference sequence). CDR3 protein: CASSLDRGQQYF. The DNA for the CDR3 is TGTGCCAGCAGCTTGGACCGAGGCCAGCAGTACTTC.

The V and J genes are TRBV9 and TRBJ2-1; no reliable D call. Looked up from germline, CDR1 is SGDLS and CDR2 is YYNGEE. V was cut by 3 bases and J by 0 bases, with 16 bases left in between. The length of the CDR3 is 17 residues. CDR3 nucleotides: TGTGCCAGCAGCGGAACCACGGCCAGCAGCTCCTACAATGAGCAGTTCTTC. Encoded protein: CASSGTTASSSYNEQFF.

The rearrangement links TRBV9 to TRBJ2-5; 7 positions agree with TRBD1. Per the germline V gene, CDR1 is SGDLS and CDR2 is YYNGEE. The length of the CDR3 is 12 residues. The V gene end was trimmed by 8 bases and the J gene end by 2 bases; junction bases not matched to a gene: 3. CDR3 in amino acids: CAREGAQETQYF. The CDR3 DNA reads TGTGCCAGAGAGGGGGCTCAAGAGACCCAGTACTTC.

The rearrangement joins TRBV20-1 to TRBJ2-1; no clear D gene. V lost 6 bases to trimming and J lost 1 base, with 13 bases between them. Germline V gives CDR1 DFQATT, CDR2 SNEGSKA (reference sequence). The CDR3 totals 14 residues. The CDR3 bases are TGCAGTGCCCGCTGGGTAGGTTCCTACAATGAGCAGTTCTTC. As protein: CSARWVGSYNEQFF.

This clonotype was seen more than once but under ten times. The chain joins TRBV7-9 to TRBJ2-7; TRBD2 aligns across 7 bases. CDR1 SEHNR and CDR2 FQNEAQ come from the germline V gene (reference sequence). CDR3 size: 13 residues. The V and J ends lost 0 bases and 6 bases, in that order; junction bases with no gene match: 2. The CDR3 protein is CASSLARGSEQYF. In DNA form, the CDR3 reads TGTGCCAGCAGCTTAGCGCGGGGGAGCGAGCAGTACTTC.

This chain links TRBV4-2 with TRBJ1-1; a possible D gene is TRBD1 (6 bases). Trimming pared 2 bases from V and 5 bases from J, leaving 15 bases between. Germline V gene sequence: CDR1 LGHNA, CDR2 YNFKEQ. The CDR3 has 15 residues. The CDR3 region is CASSQNRVLGTEAFF. In DNA, the CDR3 is TGTGCCAGCAGCCAAAACAGGGTCCTAGGTACTGAAGCTTTCTTT.

The rearrangement links TRBV3-1 to TRBJ2-7; 12 positions agree with TRBD2. The CDR3 consists of 16 residues. Per the germline V gene, CDR1 is LGHDT and CDR2 is YNNKEL (reference sequence). V lost 1 base to trimming and J lost 7 bases; unmatched junction nucleotides: 8. CDR3 loop: CASSQGLAGEWNEQYF. The CDR3 DNA sequence: TGTGCCAGCAGCCAAGGACTAGCGGGAGAATGGAATGAGCAGTACTTC.

This chain connects TRBV15 to TRBJ1-6, with 7 bases identical to TRBD1. CDR3 length: 18 amino acids. CDR1 is LNHNV and CDR2 is YYDKDF in the germline V gene (reference sequence). Trimming removed 5 bases from V and 0 bases from J; junction bases left unmatched: 10. The CDR3 spells CATSGGLDRSSYNSPLHF. As DNA, the CDR3 is TGTGCCACCAGCGGGGGGCTGGACAGGAGCTCCTATAATTCACCCCTCCACTTT.

The chain combines TRBV7-9 with TRBJ2-2; 8 positions agree with TRBD1. Germline CDR1 and CDR2: SEHNR and FQNEAQ (reference sequence). CDR3 size: 20 residues. Unmatched junction bases numbered 18, after V lost 5 bases and J lost 1 base. The CDR3: CASSPETVLPDRVNTGELFF. CDR3 nucleotides: TGTGCCAGCAGCCCAGAAACCGTCCTCCCGGACAGGGTGAACACCGGGGAGCTGTTTTTT.

The sample holds a few counts of this clonotype. The chain combines TRBV20-1 with TRBJ2-7; 9 bases match TRBD2. The J call may be mistaken, given a closer DNA end match to TRBJ2-5. The V gene's germline CDR1 is DFQATT and CDR2 SNEGSKA (reference sequence). The CDR3 has 15 residues. CDR3 in amino acids: CSARVAAGGRQTQYF. In nucleotides, the CDR3 is TGCAGTGCTAGAGTTGCTGCGGGAGGGCGGCAGACCCAGTACTTC.

The chain carries TRBV5-1 and TRBJ2-3, with D perhaps TRBD1 (6 bases). Per the germline V gene, CDR1 is SGHRS and CDR2 is YFSETQ. V dropped 3 bases and J dropped 4 bases, with 12 bases sitting between them. CDR3 size: 14 residues. The CDR3 coding sequence is TGCGCCAGCAGCTATCAACCAGGGGCAGATACGCAGTATTTT. This sequence encodes CASSYQPGADTQYF.

This clonotype was seen more than once but under ten times. The chain combines TRBV10-3 with TRBJ2-3, with TRBD2 matching over 7 bases. Germline V gene lookup returns CDR1 ENHRY and CDR2 SYGVKD. This CDR3 has 17 amino acids. With V trimmed by 3 bases and J by 7 bases, 16 bases remained unmatched. The chain's CDR3 is CAISDPVASGNGNTQYF. The CDR3 region has the DNA TGTGCCATCAGTGACCCCGTGGCTAGCGGTAACGGGAATACGCAGTATTTT.

The chain uses TRBV7-8 and TRBJ2-1; 9 bases fit TRBD2. This CDR3 contains 18 residues. With V trimmed by 0 bases and J by 4 bases, 10 bases remained unmatched. Germline CDR1 and CDR2: SGHVS and FQNEAQ. CDR3 sequence reads: CASSLARGGLAPYNEQFF. DNA of the CDR3: TGTGCCAGCAGCTTAGCCAGAGGTGGACTAGCGCCTTACAATGAGCAGTTCTTC. The complete variable domain, with remaining parts taken from reference TRBV7-8 and TRBJ2-1, reads GAGVSQSPRYKVAKRGQDVALRCDPISGHVSLFWYQQALGQGPEFLTYFQNEAQLDKSGLPSDRFFAERPEGSVSTLKIQRTQQEDSAVYLCASSLARGGLAPYNEQFFGPGTRLTVL.

The chain employs TRBV7-3 and TRBJ2-4; a possible D gene is TRBD2 (6 bases). CDR3 length: 14 amino acids. Trimming shortened V by 5 bases and J by 8 bases, and 16 bases separated the two germline ends. The germline CDR1 and CDR2 sequences are SGHTA and FQGTGA. The CDR3, as DNA: TGTGCCAGCAGCCGGGAGCGTGTATGGGACATTCAGTACTTC. Encoded protein: CASSRERVWDIQYF.

V usage is TRBV11-3 and J usage is TRBJ2-3, with D possibly being TRBD2 (5 bases). V was shortened by 4 bases and J by 6 bases, with 17 bases between the two germline ends. There are 15 residues in the CDR3. From germline, CDR1 is SGHNT and CDR2 YENEEA. CDR3 sequence (DNA): TGTGCCAGCAGCTCGCCCCGTGGCGGGTCTGATACGCAGTATTTT. Protein product: CASSSPRGGSDTQYF.

V and J are TRBV28 and TRBJ2-7, with D possibly called TRBD1 or TRBD2 (6 bases each). The CDR3 spans 15 residues. Trimming took 3 bases from V and 7 from J, leaving 19 bases between them. In germline, CDR1 is MDHEN, CDR2 SYDVKM. CDR3 nucleotide sequence: TGTGCCAGCAGTTTTACTGGCGGGGACATCAATGAGCAGTACTTC. Amino acid sequence: CASSFTGGDINEQYF.